The entry below gives a single T cell receptor beta chain sequence along with its context. The target antigen is unknown. Trimming shortened V by 3 bases and J by 3 bases, and 9 bases separated the two germline ends. The CDR3 runs to 14 residues. Germline-derived CDR1 and CDR2 are MDHEN and SYDVKM. These data belong to a study of T cells in localized non-small cell lung cancer. Findings and caveats of the study: A single tumor region was sequenced, leaving heterogeneity possible. Longer overall survival was seen with higher T cell density measured in blood. In adjacent lung, a median roughly 53 of the top 100 tumor clones were found.

TCRdb keeps only in-frame clones here, not all; method: immunoSEQ multiplex PCR. The table has fewer than 25,000 clones, around 90% seen once; the top ten hold 13%. The V gene is TRBV28, the J gene TRBJ2-1, with a possible D match to TRBD2 (5 bases). This clonotype originated in a male donor at least 60 years old with stage I lung adenocarcinoma. The sample consisted of peripheral blood, taken before any cancer treatment. This CDR3 is CASSFVTSYNEQFF. CDR3 DNA: TGTGCCAGCAGTTTCGTAACTAGCTACAATGAGCAGTTCTTC.